The clone carrying this T cell receptor beta chain showed up just a few times. The antigen is undetermined. The sample has other DNA sequences that encode this CDR3 too. This CDR3 contains 13 residues. CDR1 MNHEY and CDR2 SVGAGI come from the germline V gene. The V and J ends lost 2 bases and 3 bases, in that order; junction bases with no gene match: 0. Deep-level assay runs were performed. Sequenced by immunoSEQ multiplex PCR; TCRdb stores in-frame clones only, minus some. The top ten clones hold roughly 1% of a sample with over 2 million clones, less than 95% of them seen once. CD45RO-negative, CCR7-selected cells formed the naive CD8 fraction, which excluded terminally differentiated effector memory CD45RA+ cells. These data originate in a study of shared clonotypes between healthy human individuals. Turning to the study itself: Per-donor plates numbered three CD4 naive, three CD4 memory, two CD8 naive and one CD8 memory. Findings of the study overall: It was observed that around 5% of naive CD4 clonotypes were shared across four donors. Memory subsets generally showed smaller estimated richness than naive subsets did.

The origin of this receptor is a young man in good health. Specimen: naive CD8+ T cells sorted from blood. V gene TRBV6-5 combines with J gene TRBJ2-7; 8 positions match TRBD1. The CDR3 sequence is CASSYGTGYEQYF. The DNA of the CDR3 is TGTGCCAGCAGTTACGGGACAGGCTACGAGCAGTACTTC.